Presented here are 18 T cell receptor beta chains from one specimen sequenced in a study of blood T cell repertoires in COVID-19. The repertoire was sequenced with immunoSEQ multiplex PCR; TCRdb's copy has only in-frame clones and lacks some. This table has fewer than 65,000 clones, around 87% appearing once. Input material: peripheral blood. The receptors originated from a man aged 60-69 years with acute or convalescent COVID-19.

This clone was recorded once. The chain employs TRBV5-6 and TRBJ1-1; 9 bases match TRBD1. This CDR3 comprises 14 residues. Looked up from germline, CDR1 is SGHDT and CDR2 is YYEEEE. J lost 4 bases, V lost 3 bases, and 4 bases had no gene match. CDR3 nucleotides: TGTGCCAGCAGCTGGGGGACAGGGATCACTGAAGCTTTCTTT. It is translated as CASSWGTGITEAFF.

This CDR3 is CASSQLQQGVSSGNTIYF. The CDR3 DNA reads as TGCGCCAGCAGCCAACTTCAACAGGGCGTAAGCTCTGGAAACACCATATATTTT. The chain joins TRBV4-3 to TRBJ1-3; tentative D call: TRBD1 (6 bases). The length of the CDR3 is 18 residues. V was trimmed by 2 bases and J by 0 bases, leaving 17 bases between them. Germline-derived CDR1 and CDR2 are LGHNA and YSLEER.

This clone was detected once. J is TRBJ1-2 and V is TRBV18; 7 bases match TRBD1. Unmatched junction bases numbered 5, after V lost 5 bases and J lost 2 bases. The CDR3 consists of 14 residues. The germline V gene encodes CDR1 KGHSH and CDR2 LQKENI. The DNA of the CDR3 is TGTGCCAGCTCAACGGGGACAGCCAACTATGGCTACACCTTC. This gives the protein CASSTGTANYGYTF. Full variable domain (rest looked up from reference TRBV18 and TRBJ1-2): NAGVMQNPRHLVRRRGQEARLRCSPMKGHSHVYWYRQLPEEGLKFMVYLQKENIIDESGMPKERFSAEFPKEGPSILRIQQVVRGDSAAYFCASSTGTANYGYTFGSGTRLTVV.

This chain joins TRBV6-6 and TRBJ2-7, with a weak D call TRBD2 (5 bases). The CDR3 has 14 amino acids. Per the germline V gene, CDR1 is MNHNY and CDR2 is SVGAGI (reference sequence). Deletions cut 2 bases from V and 3 bases from J, with 11 bases between. CDR3 nucleotides: TGTGCCAGCAGTTACGGTGGCGGGCGCTACGAGCAGTACTTC. Its translation: CASSYGGGRYEQYF.

V gene TRBV7-8 combines with J gene TRBJ2-3; D remains unclear. From germline, CDR1 is SGHVS and CDR2 FQNEAQ. V lost 2 bases and J 3 bases, leaving 3 bases between the germline ends. The CDR3 is 12 residues long. This chain's CDR3 is CASSLQTDTQYF. Written as DNA, the CDR3 is TGTGCCAGCAGCTTACAGACAGATACGCAGTATTTT.

The genes are TRBV5-4 and TRBJ1-2; D might be TRBD1 (5 bases). The CDR3 covers 13 residues. Trimming removed 2 bases at V and 3 bases at J, with 8 bases between. Looked up from germline, CDR1 is SGHNT and CDR2 is YYREEE (reference sequence). The CDR3 sequence is CASSLEGDYGYTF. The CDR3 DNA sequence: TGTGCCAGCAGCTTAGAAGGGGACTATGGCTACACCTTC.

The J gene is TRBJ2-3, the V gene TRBV5-1; D is unclear. The CDR3 is 15 amino acids. Trimming took off 3 bases at V and 2 bases at J, with 13 bases between the two ends. Germline CDR1 reads SGHRS; CDR2 reads YFSETQ. The CDR3 sequence: CASSSRSSSTDTQYF. In DNA, the CDR3 is TGCGCCAGCAGCTCCCGGTCGAGTTCCACAGATACGCAGTATTTT.

The chain combines TRBV9 with TRBJ1-1; TRBD1 aligns across 10 bases. The trim removed 3 bases at V and 3 bases at J, leaving 5 bases unmatched. The CDR3 loop spans 15 amino acids. Germline V gene sequence: CDR1 SGDLS, CDR2 YYNGEE. DNA for the CDR3: TGTGCCAGCAGCGATGGGACAGGGGCATACACTGAAGCTTTCTTT. It is translated as CASSDGTGAYTEAFF.

The V call is TRBV6-6, the J call TRBJ2-7; 9 nucleotides align to TRBD1. The CDR3 loop spans 15 amino acids. Germline-derived CDR1 and CDR2 are MNHNY and SVGAGI (reference sequence). The V gene end was trimmed by 6 bases and the J gene end by 3 bases; junction bases not matched to a gene: 9. The CDR3 loop is CASRDPGTGLYEQYF. CDR3 coding DNA: TGTGCCAGCAGGGACCCCGGGACAGGGCTCTACGAGCAGTACTTC.

This clone was seen more than once but under ten times. The genes are TRBV18 and TRBJ1-5, with 8 bases lining up with TRBD1. This CDR3 contains 18 residues. CDR1 KGHSH and CDR2 LQKENI come from the germline V gene. V was clipped by 2 bases and J by 1 base; unmatched bases: 10. CDR3: CASSPNLGQGRSNQPQHF. DNA of the CDR3: TGTGCCAGCTCACCAAACCTCGGACAGGGTAGAAGCAATCAGCCCCAGCATTTT.

The DNA of the CDR3 is TGTGCCAGCAGCTTAGCCGGGGGGAACACTGAAGCTTTCTTT. Translated: CASSLAGGNTEAFF. The chain uses TRBV11-2 and TRBJ1-1, with TRBD1 as a possible D gene (5 bases). The V and J ends lost 1 base and 1 base respectively, with 7 bases between them. This CDR3 is built from 14 residues. Germline CDR1 SGHAT, CDR2 FQNNGV.

The J gene is TRBJ1-2, the V gene TRBV29-1; 9 bases match TRBD1. The ends lost 6 bases at V and 7 bases at J; junction bases unmatched: 6. CDR3 size: 12 residues. Germline lookup yields CDR1 SQVTM and CDR2 ANQGSEA. CDR3: CSVVGQGGGYTF. CDR3 DNA sequence: TGCAGCGTAGTGGGACAGGGAGGTGGCTACACCTTC. The full variable domain, its missing parts supplied by reference TRBV29-1 and TRBJ1-2, is SAVISQKPSRDICQRGTSLTIQCQVDSQVTMMFWYRQQPGQSLTLIATANQGSEATYESGFVIDKFPISRPNLTFSTLTVSNMSPEDSSIYLCSVVGQGGGYTFGSGTRLTVV.

The chain couples TRBV11-3 to TRBJ2-1; perhaps TRBD1 as D (6 bases). Trimming took off 1 base at V and 8 bases at J, with 15 bases between the two ends. This CDR3 region has 15 residues. Germline V gives CDR1 SGHNT, CDR2 YENEEA. In DNA form, the CDR3 reads TGTGCCAGCAGCTTAGGGGTCCAGGGGAACTATGAGCAGTTCTTC. Its protein is CASSLGVQGNYEQFF.

The V gene is TRBV3-1 (or the pseudogene TRBV3-2), the J gene TRBJ1-4; 11 bases match TRBD1. Germline V gene data show CDR1 as LGHDT and CDR2 as YNNKEL (reference sequence). With V trimmed by 3 bases and J by 8 bases, 8 bases remained unmatched. The CDR3 is 16 amino acids. The CDR3 reads CASSQEMDRGQEKLFF. As DNA, the CDR3 is TGTGCCAGCAGCCAGGAAATGGACAGGGGGCAGGAAAAACTGTTTTTT.

V and J are TRBV6-6 and TRBJ2-7; D not certain. Germline CDR1 MNHNY, CDR2 SVGAGI (reference sequence). The CDR3 contains 15 residues. With 4 bases removed from V and 6 bases from J, the gap between germline ends came to 19 bases. As DNA, the CDR3 is TGTGCCAGCAGTTTCGCCCAGGTGTCTGCCACCGAGCAGTACTTC. This translates into CASSFAQVSATEQYF.

The chain uses TRBV5-1 and TRBJ1-1; 9 positions match TRBD1. This CDR3 is 15 amino acids long. CDR1 and CDR2 from the germline V gene are SGHRS and YFSETQ. J was trimmed by 2 bases and V by 3 bases; bases with no gene match: 5. The CDR3 nucleotides read TGCGCCAGCAGCTCGACGACAGGGGGAAACACTGAAGCTTTCTTT. Translating gives CASSSTTGGNTEAFF.

The genes are TRBV4-3 and TRBJ2-6; 8 bases fit TRBD1. CDR1 is LGHNA, CDR2 YSLEER, per germline. Trimming at V came to 1 base and at J to 4 bases, leaving 3 bases not matched to a gene. The CDR3 length is 16 residues. The CDR3 DNA sequence: TGCGCCAGCAGCCAAGCAGGGGGCGCCGGGGCCAACGTCCTGACTTTC. Its translation: CASSQAGGAGANVLTF.

The rearrangement links TRBV6-2 or TRBV6-3 to TRBJ1-2, with D possibly matching TRBD1 (6 bases). V lost 5 bases to trimming and J lost 4 bases, with 11 bases between them. CDR1 MNHEY and CDR2 SVGEGT come from the germline V gene. The CDR3 runs 13 residues. The CDR3 nucleotides are TGTGCCAGCAGTCCAGGGGATGTCTATGGCTACACCTTC. This codes for CASSPGDVYGYTF.